These 23 T cell receptor beta chains came from one sample sequenced in a study of blood T cell repertoires in COVID-19. Sequencing used immunoSEQ multiplex PCR; TCRdb keeps in-frame clones, though not all of them. This table holds about 86,000 clones, approximately 78% found once. The specimen was peripheral blood. Every receptor here comes from an elderly woman with acute or convalescent COVID-19.

The chain uses TRBV6-5 and TRBJ1-1; D unresolved. V lost 0 bases, J lost 0 bases, and 5 bases lay in between. Germline V gene sequence: CDR1 MNHEY, CDR2 SVGAGI. This CDR3 is 14 amino acids long. CDR3 coding DNA: TGTGCCAGCAGTTACTCCAGTATGAACACTGAAGCTTTCTTT. This encodes CASSYSSMNTEAFF.

Only one count was recorded for this clone. The genes are TRBV5-5 and TRBJ2-5; 9 bases align to TRBD2. Germline V gene lookup returns CDR1 SGHKS and CDR2 YYEKEE (reference sequence). V lost 2 bases, J lost 5 bases, and 4 bases stayed unmatched. This CDR3 region has 14 residues. The CDR3 sequence: CASSFSGGEETQYF. CDR3 DNA sequence: TGTGCCAGCAGCTTTAGCGGGGGCGAGGAGACCCAGTACTTC.

The chain employs TRBV10-3 and TRBJ2-5; D unclear. The V and J ends lost 1 base and 2 bases respectively, with 2 bases between them. The CDR3 is 12 residues long. Per germline, CDR1 ENHRY and CDR2 SYGVKD. For the CDR3, the DNA is TGTGCCATCAGTGAGTTACAAGAGACCCAGTACTTC. Encoded protein: CAISELQETQYF.

This rearrangement joins TRBV5-4 to TRBJ2-7, with 9 bases matching TRBD1. CDR3 size: 15 residues. V gave up 2 bases and J gave up 3 bases; unmatched junction bases: 6. CDR1 and CDR2 (germline): SGHNT, YYREEE (reference sequence). The CDR3 region has the DNA TGTGCCAGCAGCTTAACCCCGGGACAGGGCTACGAGCAGTACTTC. This gives the protein CASSLTPGQGYEQYF.

This rearrangement joins TRBV12-3 or TRBV12-4 to TRBJ2-3, with 7 nucleotides matching TRBD1. Unmatched junction bases numbered 7, after V lost 5 bases and J lost 8 bases. This CDR3 spans 13 amino acids. CDR3 loop: CASSPPTGFTQYF. Here the CDR3 DNA reads TGTGCCAGCAGTCCACCGACAGGGTTTACGCAGTATTTT.

The genes are TRBV6-1 and TRBJ1-1; tentative D call: TRBD1 (5 bases). Trimming removed 2 bases at V and 8 bases at J, with 12 bases between. The germline gives CDR1 MNHNS, CDR2 SASEGT. The CDR3 length is 13 residues. This CDR3 reads CASSEIRQGEAFF. CDR3 nucleotide sequence: TGTGCCAGCAGTGAAATAAGGCAGGGCGAAGCTTTCTTT.

The chain combines TRBV4-1 with TRBJ1-3, with D unresolved. V was clipped by 1 base and J by 7 bases, with 17 bases between them. The germline V gene has CDR1 MGHRA and CDR2 YSYEKL. The CDR3 is made up of 16 amino acids. CDR3 in DNA: TGCGCCAGCAGCCAAGGCGTTGGCCTACTAAGGAACACCATATATTTT. Translated, it gives CASSQGVGLLRNTIYF.

The V and J genes are TRBV11-1 and TRBJ2-2; 8 bases agree with TRBD2. The CDR3 runs to 14 residues. V shed 4 bases and J 7 bases; nucleotides not matched to a gene: 5. Germline lookup yields CDR1 SGHAT and CDR2 FQDESV (reference sequence). CDR3 nucleotides: TGTGCCAGCAGCTCTGGGGCGGGGGGCGGGGAGCTGTTTTTT. This gives the protein CASSSGAGGGELFF.

V gene TRBV13 combines with J gene TRBJ1-2; the D is unclear. V was clipped by 5 bases and J by 3 bases, with 16 bases between them. The CDR3 contains 15 residues. CDR1 and CDR2 (germline): PRHDT, FYEKMQ (reference sequence). The CDR3 is CASSLTFDGDYGYTF. CDR3 nucleotide sequence: TGTGCCAGCAGCCTGACCTTTGATGGAGACTATGGCTACACCTTC.

The V call is TRBV28, the J call TRBJ1-6; 7 positions match TRBD1. V gave up 3 bases and J gave up 6 bases; unmatched junction bases: 2. Germline V CDR1 and CDR2: MDHEN, SYDVKM. The CDR3 runs 14 residues. The CDR3 spells CASSLGQSNSPLHF. In DNA, the CDR3 is TGTGCCAGCAGTTTGGGACAGAGTAATTCACCCCTCCACTTT.

The genes are TRBV11-2 and TRBJ1-4; no definite D call. The V end was cut by 5 bases, the J end by 0 bases, with 16 bases between. Germline V lookup: CDR1 SGHAT, CDR2 FQNNGV. The CDR3 consists of 17 residues. The CDR3 nucleotides read TGTGCCAGCAGCGGAGCCATAACCGAAGCAACTAATGAAAAACTGTTTTTT. Encoded protein: CASSGAITEATNEKLFF. Filled out from reference TRBV11-2 and TRBJ1-4, the complete variable domain reads EAGVAQSPRYKIIEKRQSVAFWCNPISGHATLYWYQQILGQGPKLLIQFQNNGVVDDSQLPKDRFSAERLKGVDSTLKIQPAKLEDSAVYLCASSGAITEATNEKLFFGSGTQLSVL.

The chain links TRBV6-5 to TRBJ2-1, with TRBD2 identical over 10 bases. V lost 6 bases, J lost 6 bases, and 8 bases stayed unmatched. The CDR3 length is 15 residues. Germline V gene sequence: CDR1 MNHEY, CDR2 SVGAGI. DNA of the CDR3: TGTGCCAGCAGCCCCTGGAGCGGGAGGGGCAATGAGCAGTTCTTC. Its translation is CASSPWSGRGNEQFF.

This clone came up a few times. This chain joins TRBV29-1 and TRBJ1-2; 9 bases align to TRBD1. Germline CDR1 and CDR2: SQVTM and ANQGSEA. This CDR3 region has 15 residues. The ends lost 0 bases at V and 4 bases at J; junction bases unmatched: 6. CDR3 nucleotide sequence: TGCAGCGTTGAAGAGCCGGGACAGGGCCTCTATGGCTACACCTTC. Translating gives CSVEEPGQGLYGYTF. Variable domain in full (rest from reference TRBV29-1 and TRBJ1-2): SAVISQKPSRDICQRGTSLTIQCQVDSQVTMMFWYRQQPGQSLTLIATANQGSEATYESGFVIDKFPISRPNLTFSTLTVSNMSPEDSSIYLCSVEEPGQGLYGYTFGSGTRLTVV.

As regards this clone: It is unclear where the CDR3 begins or ends on the DNA, so no DNA is shown, and the CDR3 is as TCRdb lists it. This chain joins TRBV29-1 and TRBJ1-1; the table's TRBD1 call for D was not verified on the DNA. The CDR3 is 11 amino acids long, termini counted. Germline V CDR1 and CDR2: SQVTM, ANQGSEA. This CDR3 is CSVGTGIEPFF.

This clone has more than one count but fewer than ten. V and J are TRBV6-1 and TRBJ2-1; TRBD2 matches 9 bases. The length of the CDR3 is 17 residues. The germline CDR1 and CDR2 sequences are MNHNS and SASEGT. With 2 bases clipped from V and 8 bases from J, the junction kept 13 bases outside the gene matches. CDR3 loop: CASSEWGREGVRDEQFF. DNA of the CDR3: TGTGCCAGCAGTGAATGGGGGCGGGAGGGCGTGCGGGATGAGCAGTTCTTC.

The rearrangement joins TRBV10-3 to TRBJ2-5; TRBD1 aligns across 9 bases. With V trimmed by 3 bases and J by 9 bases, 11 bases remained unmatched. The CDR3 length is 15 residues. Germline assignment: CDR1 ENHRY and CDR2 SYGVKD. This CDR3 reads CAISDRTGEIEAQYF. CDR3 nucleotide sequence: TGTGCCATCAGTGATCGGACAGGGGAAATCGAGGCCCAGTACTTC.

The chain employs TRBV11-3 and TRBJ2-2; D may be TRBD1 (5 bases). The V end lost 1 base, the J end lost 6 bases, and 6 bases lay between the germline ends. Germline CDR1 reads SGHNT; CDR2 reads YENEEA. This CDR3 region has 13 residues. The CDR3 nucleotides read TGTGCCAGCAGCTTAGCCAGGGCCGGGGAGCTGTTTTTT. It codes for CASSLARAGELFF.

The J gene is TRBJ1-2, the V gene TRBV28; TRBD1 is a possible D gene (6 bases). The V end was cut by 3 bases, the J end by 8 bases, with 10 bases between. Per the germline V gene, CDR1 is MDHEN and CDR2 is SYDVKM. The CDR3 extends over 12 amino acids. The CDR3 sequence is CASSFRGEGYTF. The CDR3 region has the DNA TGTGCCAGCAGTTTCAGGGGAGAAGGCTACACCTTC.

This clone was observed a few times. The chain is built from TRBV7-2 and TRBJ1-4; TRBD1 matches 7 bases. CDR1 is SGHTA and CDR2 is FQGNSA in the germline V gene. This CDR3 is built from 15 residues. Trimming cost V 5 bases and J 7 bases; bases outside gene matches: 10. The CDR3 DNA is TGTGCCAGCAGCCCCCAGACAGGGTTTGGTGAAAAACTGTTTTTT. As protein: CASSPQTGFGEKLFF.

The chain joins TRBV9 to TRBJ2-5; the match to TRBD2 covers 11 bases. CDR1 and CDR2 (germline): SGDLS, YYNGEE. V lost 3 bases, J lost 4 bases, and 8 bases stayed unmatched. This CDR3 comprises 16 residues. CDR3 sequence (DNA): TGTGCCAGCAGCGCCTATAGCGGGGGGGCCCCAGAGACCCAGTACTTC. This codes for CASSAYSGGAPETQYF. Full variable domain (outside the CDR3, taken from reference TRBV9 and TRBJ2-5): DSGVTQTPKHLITATGQRVTLRCSPRSGDLSVYWYQQSLDQGLQFLIQYYNGEERAKGNILERFSAQQFPDLHSELNLSSLELGDSALYFCASSAYSGGAPETQYFGPGTRLLVL.

V usage is TRBV18 and J usage is TRBJ2-1, with 11 bases fitting TRBD2. CDR3 length equals 15 residues. V lost 1 base and J lost 6; bases outside the gene matches: 2. Germline-derived CDR1 and CDR2 are KGHSH and LQKENI. In DNA form, the CDR3 reads TGTGCCAGCTCACCACTAGCGGGGGGGCCCAATGAGCAGTTCTTC. It encodes CASSPLAGGPNEQFF.

V gene TRBV5-4 combines with J gene TRBJ2-5; TRBD2 agrees at 9 bases. The CDR3 covers 15 residues. From germline, CDR1 is SGHNT and CDR2 YYREEE (reference sequence). J lost 2 bases, V lost 5 bases, and 7 bases had no gene match. The CDR3 sequence: CASSGKRGVQETQYF. CDR3 DNA: TGTGCCAGCAGTGGAAAGCGGGGGGTACAAGAGACCCAGTACTTC. Supplemented by reference TRBV5-4 and TRBJ2-5, the full variable domain reads ETGVTQSPTHLIKTRGQQVTLRCSSQSGHNTVSWYQQALGQGPQFIFQYYREEENGRGNFPPRFSGLQFPNYSSELNVNALELDDSALYLCASSGKRGVQETQYFGPGTRLLVL.

This clone was recorded a few times. This rearrangement joins TRBV5-1 to TRBJ2-7; maybe TRBD1 (6 bases). V was trimmed by 4 bases and J by 0 bases, leaving 14 bases between them. This CDR3 is 15 amino acids long. Germline lookup yields CDR1 SGHRS and CDR2 YFSETQ. Here the CDR3 DNA reads TGCGCCAGCAGCCCGGAAACAGGGAGCTCCTACGAGCAGTACTTC. Translating gives CASSPETGSSYEQYF. Full variable domain (rest looked up from reference TRBV5-1 and TRBJ2-7): KAGVTQTPRYLIKTRGQQVTLSCSPISGHRSVSWYQQTPGQGLQFLFEYFSETQRNKGNFPGRFSGRQFSNSRSEMNVSTLELGDSALYLCASSPETGSSYEQYFGPGTRLTVT.